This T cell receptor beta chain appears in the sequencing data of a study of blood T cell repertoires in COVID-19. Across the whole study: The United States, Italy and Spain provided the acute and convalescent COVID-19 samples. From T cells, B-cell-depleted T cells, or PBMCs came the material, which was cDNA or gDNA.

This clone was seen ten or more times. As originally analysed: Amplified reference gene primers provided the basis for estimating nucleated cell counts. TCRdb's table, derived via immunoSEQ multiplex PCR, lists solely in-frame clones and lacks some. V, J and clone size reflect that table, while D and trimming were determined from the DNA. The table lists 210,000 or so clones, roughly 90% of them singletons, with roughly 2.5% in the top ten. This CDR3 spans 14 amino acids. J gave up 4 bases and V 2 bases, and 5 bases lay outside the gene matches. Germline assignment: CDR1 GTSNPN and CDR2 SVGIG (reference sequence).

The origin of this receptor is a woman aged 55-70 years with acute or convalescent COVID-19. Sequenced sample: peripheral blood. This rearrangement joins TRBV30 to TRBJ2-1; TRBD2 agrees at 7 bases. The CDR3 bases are TGTGCCTGGAGTAGGCTAGCGGATTACAATGAGCAGTTCTTC. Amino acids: CAWSRLADYNEQFF.